The rows below give T cell receptor beta chains drawn from one sample of a study of shared clonotypes between healthy human individuals. Only in-frame clones appear in the TCRdb table, and some are missing; sequencing was by immunoSEQ multiplex PCR. The data hold fewer than 1 million clones, with about 96% observed a single time. Sequences were obtained from naive CD8+ T cells sorted from blood. These receptors all stem from a man between 25 and 39 years old in good health. Each CDR3 is given with its conserved first and last residue. D genes are given only for firm matches. Some rows mark clone size as missing; the rest say once, few, many or name a class of expanded clone.

v_gene: TRBV27
abundance: NA
d_gene: TRBD2
j_gene: TRBJ2-7
CDR3aa: CASSPMTSGGSSYEQYF
CDR3nt: TGTGCCAGCAGTCCTATGACTAGCGGGGGGAGCTCCTACGAGCAGTACTTC

v_gene: TRBV13
abundance: NA
d_gene: NA
j_gene: TRBJ2-7
CDR3aa: CASSASYEQYF
CDR3nt: TGTGCCAGCAGCGCCTCCTACGAGCAGTACTTC

v_gene: TRBV29-1
abundance: NA
d_gene: NA
j_gene: TRBJ1-5
CDR3aa: CSDLWTEHQPQHF
CDR3nt: TGCAGCGATCTTTGGACGGAACATCAGCCCCAGCATTTT

v_gene: TRBV2
abundance: NA
d_gene: TRBD1
j_gene: TRBJ2-5
CDR3aa: CASFPSLAGTEETQYF
CDR3nt: TGTGCCAGCTTCCCTTCTCTGGCCGGGACAGAAGAGACCCAGTACTTC

v_gene: TRBV13
abundance: NA
d_gene: NA
j_gene: TRBJ1-4
CDR3aa: CASSLWDGAQNEKLFF
CDR3nt: TGTGCCAGCAGCTTATGGGACGGAGCTCAAAATGAAAAACTGTTTTTT

v_gene: TRBV27
abundance: NA
d_gene: NA
j_gene: TRBJ2-1
CDR3aa: CASSLIRESGYNEQFF
CDR3nt: TGTGCCAGCAGTTTGATCCGGGAGTCCGGGTACAATGAGCAGTTCTTC

v_gene: TRBV6-1
abundance: NA
d_gene: TRBD2
j_gene: TRBJ2-1
CDR3aa: CASSAGLAGSYNEQFF
CDR3nt: TGTGCCAGCAGTGCAGGACTAGCGGGCTCCTACAATGAGCAGTTCTTC

v_gene: TRBV10-3
abundance: NA
d_gene: TRBD2
j_gene: TRBJ2-7
CDR3aa: CAISDRDYSYEQYF
CDR3nt: TGTGCCATCAGTGACCGGGACTATTCCTACGAGCAGTACTTC

v_gene: TRBV11-2
abundance: NA
d_gene: NA
j_gene: TRBJ2-7
CDR3aa: CASSLTETYEQYF
CDR3nt: TGTGCCAGCAGCTTAACAGAAACCTACGAGCAGTACTTC

v_gene: TRBV27
abundance: NA
d_gene: TRBD2
j_gene: TRBJ2-7
CDR3aa: CASSPGLASYEQYF
CDR3nt: TGTGCCAGCAGCCCGGGACTAGCTTCGTACGAGCAGTACTTC

v_gene: TRBV4-1
abundance: once
d_gene: TRBD1
j_gene: TRBJ1-3
CDR3aa: CASSQAGDRAGNTIYF
CDR3nt: TGCGCCAGCAGCCAAGCAGGAGACAGGGCTGGAAACACCATATATTTT

v_gene: TRBV13
abundance: NA
d_gene: TRBD1
j_gene: TRBJ2-3
CDR3aa: CASSSGTGGTDTQYF
CDR3nt: TGTGCCAGCAGCTCCGGGACAGGGGGTACAGATACGCAGTATTTT

v_gene: TRBV5-5
abundance: NA
d_gene: TRBD1
j_gene: TRBJ2-7
CDR3aa: CASSLTSGTALVEQYF
CDR3nt: TGTGCCAGCAGCTTGACCTCCGGGACAGCCCTAGTCGAGCAGTACTTC

v_gene: TRBV19
abundance: NA
d_gene: NA
j_gene: TRBJ2-7
CDR3aa: CASSIGSRASYEQYF
CDR3nt: TGTGCCAGTAGTATCGGGTCCCGCGCTTCCTACGAGCAGTACTTC

v_gene: TRBV27
abundance: NA
d_gene: TRBD2
j_gene: TRBJ2-7
CDR3aa: CASSLIRGRRYEQYF
CDR3nt: TGTGCCAGCAGTTTAATCCGCGGGAGGAGGTACGAGCAGTACTTC

v_gene: TRBV7-3
abundance: NA
d_gene: TRBD1
j_gene: TRBJ2-7
CDR3aa: CASSSSSDRAHEQYF
CDR3nt: TGTGCCAGCAGCTCCTCCTCGGACAGGGCGCACGAGCAGTACTTC

v_gene: TRBV6-5
abundance: NA
d_gene: NA
j_gene: TRBJ2-7
CDR3aa: CASSYPGPPYEQYF
CDR3nt: TGTGCCAGCAGTTACCCGGGACCTCCTTACGAGCAGTACTTC

v_gene: TRBV7-9
abundance: NA
d_gene: NA
j_gene: TRBJ2-3
CDR3aa: CASSPGADTQYF
CDR3nt: TGTGCCAGCAGCCCAGGGGCAGATACGCAGTATTTT

v_gene: TRBV5-4
abundance: NA
d_gene: TRBD1
j_gene: TRBJ1-1
CDR3aa: CASSPKGAGVTEAFF
CDR3nt: TGTGCCAGCAGCCCCAAGGGGGCAGGGGTCACTGAAGCTTTCTTT

v_gene: TRBV6-1
abundance: NA
d_gene: NA
j_gene: TRBJ2-7
CDR3aa: CASSEVPDRSYEQYF
CDR3nt: TGTGCCAGCAGTGAAGTGCCGGACAGATCCTACGAGCAGTACTTC

v_gene: TRBV15
abundance: NA
d_gene: TRBD2
j_gene: TRBJ2-1
CDR3aa: CATSREGRLAGTAYNEQFF
CDR3nt: TGTGCCACCAGCAGAGAGGGTCGACTAGCGGGAACCGCCTACAATGAGCAGTTCTTC

v_gene: TRBV18
abundance: NA
d_gene: NA
j_gene: TRBJ2-1
CDR3aa: CASSPGYEQFF
CDR3nt: TGTGCCAGCTCACCAGGATATGAGCAGTTCTTC

v_gene: TRBV7-9
abundance: NA
d_gene: NA
j_gene: TRBJ2-7
CDR3aa: CASSFFSWGDPYEQYF
CDR3nt: TGTGCCAGCAGCTTTTTCAGTTGGGGGGACCCCTACGAGCAGTACTTC

v_gene: TRBV27
abundance: NA
d_gene: TRBD2
j_gene: TRBJ2-1
CDR3aa: CASGTSGVNEQFF
CDR3nt: TGTGCCAGCGGAACTAGCGGGGTCAATGAGCAGTTCTTC

v_gene: TRBV7-8
abundance: NA
d_gene: NA
j_gene: TRBJ1-6
CDR3aa: CASSLWSPNGDSPLHF
CDR3nt: TGTGCCAGCAGCTTATGGTCCCCCAACGGGGACTCACCCCTCCACTTT

v_gene: TRBV7-9
abundance: NA
d_gene: NA
j_gene: TRBJ2-1
CDR3aa: CASRGGNEQFF
CDR3nt: TGTGCCAGCAGGGGGGGCAATGAGCAGTTCTTC

v_gene: TRBV9
abundance: NA
d_gene: NA
j_gene: TRBJ1-2
CDR3aa: CASSDKDRGYGYTF
CDR3nt: TGTGCCAGCAGCGATAAGGACAGAGGCTATGGCTACACCTTC

v_gene: TRBV4-1
abundance: NA
d_gene: NA
j_gene: TRBJ2-1
CDR3aa: CASSRLGPLHESYNEQFF
CDR3nt: TGCGCCAGCAGCCGTTTGGGGCCGCTCCACGAGTCTTACAATGAGCAGTTCTTC

v_gene: TRBV9
abundance: NA
d_gene: NA
j_gene: TRBJ1-2
CDR3aa: CASSVAVGSYGYTF
CDR3nt: TGTGCCAGCAGCGTAGCTGTGGGGTCCTATGGCTACACCTTC

v_gene: TRBV4-1
abundance: NA
d_gene: NA
j_gene: TRBJ2-7
CDR3aa: CASSQQLEGSYEQYF
CDR3nt: TGCGCCAGCAGCCAGCAGCTGGAGGGCTCCTACGAGCAGTACTTC